This entry lists 29 T cell receptor beta chains sequenced from one sample in a study of blood T cell repertoires in COVID-19. The data were produced by immunoSEQ multiplex PCR, yet TCRdb's version contains in-frame clones alone and is incomplete. Of more than 45,000 clones in the sample, more than 70% were seen once. Material for sequencing was peripheral blood. The receptors derive from a human donor in a cohort sampled during active COVID-19.

This chain connects TRBV7-9 to TRBJ1-2; D is perhaps TRBD1 (6 bases). Germline CDR1 and CDR2: SEHNR and FQNEAQ (reference sequence). V was shortened by 0 bases and J by 9 bases, with 11 bases between the two germline ends. This CDR3 contains 13 residues. This CDR3 reads CASSLAEDSRYTF. The CDR3 coding sequence is TGTGCCAGCAGCTTAGCGGAGGACAGCCGCTACACCTTC.

The V and J genes are TRBV24-1 and TRBJ2-2, with TRBD2 matching 9 bases. The CDR3 consists of 14 residues. Germline V gene data show CDR1 as KGHDR and CDR2 as SFDVKD. The trim removed 7 bases at V and 4 bases at J, leaving 3 bases unmatched. CDR3 amino acids: CATRASGVTGELFF. Here the CDR3 DNA reads TGTGCCACCAGGGCTAGCGGGGTCACCGGGGAGCTGTTTTTT.

This clone was seen a handful of times. This chain joins TRBV5-5 and TRBJ1-1; tentative D call: TRBD1 (5 bases). This CDR3 is 14 amino acids long. Germline CDR1 is SGHKS and CDR2 is YYEKEE (reference sequence). V was clipped by 5 bases and J by 6 bases, with 17 bases between them. CDR3 in DNA: TGTGCCAGCAGTTGGAGGGGCCCGGAGGCTGAAGCTTTCTTT. Protein: CASSWRGPEAEAFF.

The rearrangement links TRBV13 to TRBJ2-2, with D maybe TRBD1 (5 bases). V lost 5 bases and J 4 bases, leaving 17 bases between the germline ends. This CDR3 has 16 amino acids. CDR1 and CDR2 from the germline V gene are PRHDT and FYEKMQ (reference sequence). The CDR3 DNA reads as TGTGCCAGCAGCCGAACCAAATATGACAGCACCGGGGAGCTGTTTTTT. This gives the protein CASSRTKYDSTGELFF.

V is TRBV6-5 and J is TRBJ1-6; no clear D gene. V was trimmed by 7 bases and J by 8 bases, leaving 9 bases between them. The CDR3 is 12 residues long. Per germline, CDR1 MNHEY and CDR2 SVGAGI. DNA for the CDR3: TGTGCCAGCAAGGCCGGGGATTCACCCCTCCACTTT. Its protein is CASKAGDSPLHF.

In DNA, the CDR3 is TGTGCCAGCAGACCTCCGGGACAGGGGAGCACAGATACGCAGTATTTT. Protein: CASRPPGQGSTDTQYF. The chain joins TRBV2 to TRBJ2-3; 10 bases align to TRBD1. J gave up 0 bases and V 6 bases, and 6 bases lay outside the gene matches. This CDR3 is 16 amino acids long. Germline V lookup: CDR1 SNHLY, CDR2 FYNNEI.

The chain carries TRBV19 and TRBJ2-5, with D perhaps matching TRBD1 (5 bases). The CDR3 has 14 residues. Germline loops: CDR1 LNHDA, CDR2 SQIVND (reference sequence). V gave up 3 bases and J gave up 2 bases, with 10 bases separating them. The CDR3 region is CASSIRRQQETQYF. DNA of the CDR3: TGTGCCAGTAGTATTCGACGACAGCAAGAGACCCAGTACTTC.

This clone was seen just once. This rearrangement joins TRBV6-1 to TRBJ2-3; 9 nucleotides align to TRBD1. The germline V gene encodes CDR1 MNHNS and CDR2 SASEGT. The trim removed 3 bases at V and 4 bases at J, leaving 8 bases unmatched. The CDR3 spans 16 residues. CDR3 region: CASSDVPGQGSDTQYF. In DNA, the CDR3 is TGTGCCAGCAGTGACGTCCCGGGACAGGGTTCAGATACGCAGTATTTT.

V gene TRBV6-2 or TRBV6-3 combines with J gene TRBJ1-1; D unclear. Deletions cut 4 bases from V and 4 bases from J, with 10 bases between. Germline-derived CDR1 and CDR2 are MNHEY and SVGEGT. This CDR3 has 13 residues. CDR3 region: CASSSPGGTEAFF. The CDR3 DNA reads TGTGCCAGCAGTTCTCCCGGCGGCACTGAAGCTTTCTTT.

The chain uses TRBV2 and TRBJ2-2, with a possible D match to TRBD2 (5 bases). CDR1 and CDR2 (germline): SNHLY, FYNNEI. Deletions cut 8 bases from V and 4 bases from J, with 14 bases between. The CDR3 covers 14 residues. CDR3 loop: CASLATPFTGELFF. CDR3 bases: TGTGCCAGCTTAGCGACACCGTTCACCGGGGAGCTGTTTTTT.

The J gene is TRBJ1-4, the V gene TRBV28; tentative D call: TRBD1 (6 bases). V lost 6 bases and J 6 bases, leaving 11 bases between the germline ends. Germline V gene sequence: CDR1 MDHEN, CDR2 SYDVKM. The CDR3 is made up of 13 amino acids. The CDR3 DNA follows: TGTGCCAGCAGACCGGGACAAGATGAAAAACTGTTTTTT. This sequence encodes CASRPGQDEKLFF. Complete variable domain (other parts from reference TRBV28 and TRBJ1-4): DVKVTQSSRYLVKRTGEKVFLECVQDMDHENMFWYRQDPGLGLRLIYFSYDVKMKEKGDIPEGYSVSREKKERFSLILESASTNQTSMYLCASRPGQDEKLFFGSGTQLSVL.

The J gene is TRBJ1-3, the V gene TRBV4-1; D gene unclear. V lost 0 bases, J lost 2 bases, and 11 bases lay in between. The CDR3 loop spans 16 amino acids. CDR1 MGHRA and CDR2 YSYEKL come from the germline V gene. The CDR3 bases are TGCGCCAGCAGCCAAGAATGGGCCACCACTGGAAACACCATATATTTT. Amino acid sequence: CASSQEWATTGNTIYF.

The chain is built from TRBV6-6 and TRBJ1-1; possibly TRBD1 for D (6 bases). Per germline, CDR1 MNHNY and CDR2 SVGAGI (reference sequence). The CDR3 is made up of 13 amino acids. The V end was cut by 7 bases, the J end by 1 base, with 10 bases between. The CDR3 loop reads CASILDRNTEAFF. Written as DNA, the CDR3 is TGTGCCAGCATTCTGGACAGGAACACTGAAGCTTTCTTT.

The gene calls are TRBV5-4 and TRBJ2-1; TRBD2 might be the D (5 bases). CDR1 is SGHNT and CDR2 is YYREEE in the germline V gene (reference sequence). V lost 2 bases to trimming and J lost 6 bases, with 15 bases between them. The CDR3 runs to 15 residues. The CDR3 DNA reads TGTGCCAGCAGCTTCACTACTAGGAAAGGCAATGAGCAGTTCTTC. It specifies CASSFTTRKGNEQFF. Filled out from reference TRBV5-4 and TRBJ2-1, the complete variable domain reads ETGVTQSPTHLIKTRGQQVTLRCSSQSGHNTVSWYQQALGQGPQFIFQYYREEENGRGNFPPRFSGLQFPNYSSELNVNALELDDSALYLCASSFTTRKGNEQFFGPGTRLTVL.

This clone occurred a few times. The V call is TRBV3-1 (or the pseudogene TRBV3-2), the J call TRBJ2-5, with D perhaps matching TRBD2 (5 bases). This CDR3 is 16 amino acids long. Germline values: CDR1 LGHDT, CDR2 YNNKEL (reference sequence). The ends were cut back, 0 bases at V and 5 bases at J, with 16 bases in the middle. CDR3 protein: CASSQDPGSTGETQYF. CDR3 nucleotides: TGTGCCAGCAGCCAAGACCCGGGGTCAACCGGGGAGACCCAGTACTTC.

This chain links TRBV12-3 or TRBV12-4 with TRBJ1-2; D might be TRBD1 (5 bases). The CDR3 consists of 12 residues. Trimming took 6 bases from V and 4 from J, leaving 9 bases between them. As DNA, the CDR3 is TGTGCCAGCAGGGGGGGAATCTATGGCTACACCTTC. This translates into CASRGGIYGYTF.

The J gene is TRBJ2-7, the V gene TRBV5-1; a weak D match, TRBD2 (5 bases). Trimming pared 1 base from V and 2 bases from J, leaving 10 bases between. The CDR3 consists of 14 residues. The germline V gene has CDR1 SGHRS and CDR2 YFSETQ. As DNA, the CDR3 is TGCGCCAGCAGCTTGACCGGGATCGCCTACGAGCAGTACTTC. Protein: CASSLTGIAYEQYF.

This clone was seen more than once but under ten times. This chain joins TRBV3-1 (or the pseudogene TRBV3-2) and TRBJ2-4, with TRBD2 as a possible D gene (5 bases). This CDR3 comprises 15 residues. Trimming took off 1 base at V and 8 bases at J, with 15 bases between the two ends. Germline V gene data show CDR1 as LGHDT and CDR2 as YNNKEL (reference sequence). The CDR3: CASSQGRAEADIQYF. CDR3 nucleotides: TGTGCCAGCAGCCAAGGCCGGGCGGAGGCAGACATTCAGTACTTC.

V is TRBV7-2 and J is TRBJ2-6; TRBD1 matches at 7 bases. V lost 6 bases, J lost 2 bases, and 4 bases stayed unmatched. The CDR3 spans 15 residues. CDR1 SGHTA and CDR2 FQGNSA come from the germline V gene. Here the CDR3 DNA reads TGTGCCAGCAGGGCGACAGGGACTGGGGCCAACGTCCTGACTTTC. It translates to CASRATGTGANVLTF.

The CDR3 is CASSKRRRGGVYEQYF. The CDR3 DNA sequence: TGTGCCAGCAGCAAACGAAGGCGGGGGGGAGTTTACGAGCAGTACTTC. V usage is TRBV21-1 and J usage is TRBJ2-7; TRBD2, the D gene given by the table, was not confirmed from the DNA. TRBV21-1 has pseudogene status. The CDR3 is made up of 16 amino acids.

This chain uses TRBV30 with TRBJ1-2; a possible D gene is TRBD1 (5 bases). CDR1 and CDR2 from the germline V gene are GTSNPN and SVGIG (reference sequence). Trimming took 1 base from V and 3 from J, leaving 6 bases between them. This CDR3 has 12 amino acids. CDR3: CAWSGGDYGYTF. DNA for the CDR3: TGTGCCTGGAGTGGGGGGGACTATGGCTACACCTTC.

J is TRBJ2-3 and V is TRBV5-1; 7 bases are a match to TRBD2. This CDR3 is 17 amino acids long. The J segment lost 1 base and the V segment lost 3 bases, leaving 11 bases of the junction unmatched. The germline CDR1 and CDR2 sequences are SGHRS and YFSETQ. For the CDR3, the DNA is TGCGCCAGCAGCTCCCCGGGAGGCCGAACTGGCACAGATACGCAGTATTTT. Translating it yields CASSSPGGRTGTDTQYF. The full variable domain, its missing parts supplied by reference TRBV5-1 and TRBJ2-3, is KAGVTQTPRYLIKTRGQQVTLSCSPISGHRSVSWYQQTPGQGLQFLFEYFSETQRNKGNFPGRFSGRQFSNSRSEMNVSTLELGDSALYLCASSSPGGRTGTDTQYFGPGTRLTVL.

V and J are TRBV7-8 and TRBJ2-2; 8 nucleotides line up with TRBD2. CDR3 length: 15 residues. V lost 7 bases and J lost 7; bases outside the gene matches: 11. Germline CDR1 and CDR2: SGHVS and FQNEAQ. As DNA, the CDR3 is TGTGCCAGCACCCTGAGAGCGGGGGCTGGCGGGGAGCTGTTTTTT. Its translation: CASTLRAGAGGELFF.

This clone was recorded at least ten times. The genes are TRBV5-4 and TRBJ2-1; D is ambiguous. Germline-derived CDR1 and CDR2 are SGHNT and YYREEE (reference sequence). This CDR3 is 12 amino acids long. Trimming stripped 0 bases from V and 5 bases from J, with 3 bases between. In DNA, the CDR3 is TGTGCCAGCAGCTTGGGGCACAATGAGCAGTTCTTC. Protein: CASSLGHNEQFF.

The chain joins TRBV6-5 to TRBJ1-2, with 8 nucleotides matching TRBD1. Germline V lookup: CDR1 MNHEY, CDR2 SVGAGI. CDR3 size: 13 residues. V lost 5 bases and J lost 8; bases outside the gene matches: 7. The CDR3 DNA is TGTGCCAGCAGTCCACCACAGGGGGGGGGCTACACCTTC. It specifies CASSPPQGGGYTF.

The rearrangement joins TRBV2 to TRBJ2-1; 8 nucleotides agree with TRBD1. CDR1 is SNHLY, CDR2 FYNNEI, per germline. Losses at the gene ends were 8 bases for V and 2 bases for J; bases not matched to a gene: 5. The CDR3 contains 14 residues. CDR3 nucleotides: TGTGCCAGCCTCCCGGGACAGGCCTACAATGAGCAGTTCTTC. As protein: CASLPGQAYNEQFF.

This clone was seen once. This chain's CDR3 is CASSRRQGDQPQHF. As DNA, the CDR3 is TGTGCCAGTAGTCGCCGACAGGGGGACCAGCCCCAGCATTTT. V usage is TRBV19 and J usage is TRBJ1-5, with 9 bases matching TRBD1. Looked up from germline, CDR1 is LNHDA and CDR2 is SQIVND (reference sequence). The CDR3 consists of 14 residues. The V segment lost 5 bases and the J segment 7 bases; nucleotides outside the gene matches: 6.

The chain uses TRBV3-1 (or the pseudogene TRBV3-2) and TRBJ2-3; D gene ambiguous. Germline V gene sequence: CDR1 LGHDT, CDR2 YNNKEL (reference sequence). CDR3 length equals 13 residues. V was clipped by 2 bases and J by 9 bases, with 12 bases between them. CDR3 nucleotides: TGTGCCAGCAGCCAAAAAAATAAGAGGACGCAGTATTTT. It encodes CASSQKNKRTQYF.

The V gene is TRBV24-1, the J gene TRBJ2-3; 12 nucleotides match TRBD1. The CDR3 is 16 residues long. CDR1 and CDR2 from the germline V gene are KGHDR and SFDVKD. V lost 3 bases, J lost 4 bases, and 4 bases stayed unmatched. The CDR3 nucleotides are TGTGCCACCAGTGATAAGGGACAGGGGGCTGCAGATACGCAGTATTTT. This codes for CATSDKGQGAADTQYF.